The rows below give T cell receptor beta chains drawn from one sample of a study of cytomegalovirus exposure and HLA in healthy donors. Here immunoSEQ multiplex PCR was the method, and the copy in TCRdb shows in-frame clones only, minus some. Of about 180,000 clones detected, around 85% appear once; the ten largest clones hold 15% to 20%. Sequenced material: PBMCs. Source of these receptors: a man aged 18 to 30 in good health and CMV-seropositive. Each CDR3 is given with its conserved first and last residue. D genes are given only for firm matches. A row's size may be missing; if present it is once, few, many or a size class.

d_call	v_call	j_call	clone_size	cdr3_aa	cdr3_nt
TRBD1	TRBV5-1	TRBJ1-2	few	CASSLAVAGGARGYTF	TGCGCCAGCAGCTTGGCCGTTGCAGGGGGCGCACGTGGCTACACCTTC
TRBD1	TRBV9	TRBJ2-7	once	CASSPRHRGQEEQYF	TGTGCCAGCAGCCCCCGTCACAGGGGGCAGGAGGAGCAGTACTTC
.	TRBV13	TRBJ2-3	.	CASSLRATDPTDTQYF	TGTGCCAGCAGCTTGAGGGCTACGGACCCCACAGATACGCAGTATTTT
.	TRBV21-1	TRBJ2-7	.	CASSQRGGQYF	TGTGCCAGCAGCCAGAGGGGGGGACAGTACTTC
.	TRBV29-1	TRBJ1-1	.	CSVEGAMNTEAFF	TGCAGCGTTGAGGGGGCCATGAACACTGAAGCTTTCTTT
.	TRBV10-2	TRBJ1-3	few	CASSEGRTVGSGNTIYF	TGCGCCAGCAGTGAGGGCCGGACAGTCGGTTCGGGAAACACCATATATTTT
.	TRBV9	TRBJ1-1	.	CASSVAAQGFGNTEAFF	TGTGCCAGCAGCGTAGCGGCTCAGGGATTTGGGAACACTGAAGCTTTCTTT
TRBD1	TRBV27	TRBJ2-1	.	CASSSGTGTVNEQFF	TGTGCCAGCAGTTCCGGGACAGGGACGGTTAATGAGCAGTTCTTC
TRBD1	TRBV6-1	TRBJ2-1	.	CASSDNRGLNNEQFF	TGTGCCAGCAGTGATAACAGGGGGTTGAACAATGAGCAGTTCTTC
.	TRBV5-4	TRBJ1-4	.	CASSLYGVNEKLFF	TGTGCCAGCAGCTTGTACGGGGTGAATGAAAAACTGTTTTTT
TRBD2	TRBV4-2	TRBJ2-2	.	CASSLYERGANTGELFF	TGTGCCAGCAGCCTCTATGAGCGGGGGGCGAACACCGGGGAGCTGTTTTTT
TRBD1	TRBV9	TRBJ2-7	.	CASSVEQGTYEQYF	TGTGCCAGCAGCGTAGAACAGGGGACGTACGAGCAGTACTTC
.	TRBV2	TRBJ1-1	.	CASSSVANTEAFF	TGTGCCAGCAGTTCGGTTGCGAACACTGAAGCTTTCTTT
.	TRBV21-1	TRBJ2-3	.	CASSQDRREGWDTQYF	TGTGCCAGCAGCCAAGACCGCCGTGAGGGTTGGGATACGCAGTATTTT
TRBD2	TRBV5-1	TRBJ2-2	few	CASTPTSGPNTGELFF	TGCGCCAGCACCCCGACTAGCGGACCGAACACCGGGGAGCTGTTTTTT
TRBD2	TRBV5-1	TRBJ2-1	.	CASSLGGAGGQYNEQFF	TGCGCCAGCAGCCTGGGAGGGGCGGGGGGTCAATACAATGAGCAGTTCTTC
TRBD1	TRBV5-1	TRBJ2-3	.	CASSFTGERADTQYF	TGCGCCAGCAGCTTTACAGGGGAGAGGGCAGATACGCAGTATTTT
.	TRBV9	TRBJ1-4	.	CASSVVGGRENEKLFF	TGTGCCAGCAGCGTAGTCGGAGGGCGGGAAAATGAAAAACTGTTTTTT
TRBD2	TRBV5-1	TRBJ2-2	once	CASSSVAGSGTGELFF	TGCGCCAGCAGCTCCGTAGCGGGATCCGGCACCGGGGAGCTGTTTTTT
.	TRBV21-1	TRBJ1-1	.	CASSKEVGRQNTEAFF	TGTGCCAGCAGCAAAGAGGTCGGCAGACAGAACACTGAAGCTTTCTTT
.	TRBV5-1	TRBJ1-1	.	CASSVDSRGTEAFF	TGCGCCAGCAGCGTCGACAGCCGGGGGACTGAAGCTTTCTTT
.	TRBV30	TRBJ2-7	.	CAWSVLGQGPDEQYF	TGTGCCTGGAGTGTACTTGGTCAGGGCCCCGACGAGCAGTACTTC
.	TRBV27	TRBJ2-3	few	CASSPTLTGIFTDTQYF	TGTGCCAGCAGCCCTACTCTTACAGGGATCTTCACAGATACGCAGTATTTT
.	TRBV2	TRBJ1-4	.	CASSEWLNEKLFF	TGTGCCAGCAGTGAGTGGCTGAATGAAAAACTGTTTTTT
.	TRBV28	TRBJ2-3	.	CASTTRVRGFTDTQYF	TGTGCCAGCACCACCCGGGTCAGGGGTTTTACAGATACGCAGTATTTT
TRBD1	TRBV2	TRBJ2-7	.	CASSDQGDSYEQYF	TGTGCCAGCAGTGACCAGGGGGATTCCTACGAGCAGTACTTC
TRBD2	TRBV7-9	TRBJ2-3	once	CASSFSTSGGTDTQYF	TGTGCCAGCAGCTTTTCGACTAGCGGGGGGACAGATACGCAGTATTTT
TRBD1	TRBV10-1	TRBJ1-5	.	CASSLWDSRNQPQHF	TGCGCCAGCAGCCTTTGGGACAGCCGAAATCAGCCCCAGCATTTT
TRBD1	TRBV7-9	TRBJ2-2	.	CASSLGQARNTGELFF	TGTGCCAGCAGCCTTGGACAGGCTCGGAACACCGGGGAGCTGTTTTTT
.	TRBV28	TRBJ1-2	.	CASSFQLIYGYTF	TGTGCCAGCAGTTTTCAGTTAATCTATGGCTACACCTTC